This is a list of T cell receptor beta chains from one sample in a study of T cell repertoires in cytomegalovirus infection. TCRdb analysed the reads with MiXCR anew, one entry per CDR3 protein. The sample lists around 740,000 distinct CDR3 sequences, under 40% occurring once. Sequenced material: PBMCs. Every receptor here comes from a human donor in good health (CMV status not recorded). Some clones in this sample may be carry-over from other donors' samples. The CDR3 runs from the conserved cysteine through the conserved F or W. The order of the fields is V gene, CDR3 protein.

TRBV7-2 CASSLASVYGAQYF
TRBV11-2 CASSLGSIGNTIYF
TRBV10-3 CAISGAGAVSSHPQETQYF
TRBV5-1 CASSPGAVALIEKLFF
TRBV7-8 CASSLAATSYGYTF
TRBV19 CASSIFGGSNTEAFF
TRBV7-6 CASSLTPSDYNEQFF
TRBV19 CASGNRGLEAFF
TRBV20-1 CSASSREGGYGYTF
TRBV7-2 CASSLEERGGLDEQFF
TRBV11-2 CASSSTRGSRPYEQYF
TRBV5-1 CASDQAESSTDTQYF
TRBV20-1 CSASAKILLGGGGQYF
TRBV11-3 CASSLYRRLRASDIQYF
TRBV20-1 CSALRVASGVYNEQFF
TRBV5-6 CASSFRTVNSPLHF
TRBV20-1 CSANLRNEQFF
TRBV6-2/TRBV6-3 CAIKSFIAPHRDTQYF
TRBV2 CASSDSGGAWEKLFF
TRBV28 CASGGFRDTGELFF
TRBV5-4 CASSLALGYQETQYF
TRBV7-3 CASSLGQEQFF
TRBV6-1 CASSETSSGRAKNIQYF
TRBV10-3 CAISEGANTESFF
TRBV25-1 CASTGLYEQYF
TRBV7-2 CASSLLGGHYLLAGELHEQFF
TRBV7-2 CASSLEGGRSYNEQFF
TRBV12-3/TRBV12-4 CASSLTGGGTNEKLFF
TRBV5-1 CASSLRFGDIQYF
TRBV6-1 CASSEGNNYGYTF
TRBV25-1 CASSGGQLYEQYF